This T cell receptor beta chain was recorded in a study of beta chain features in type 1 diabetes. Points from the study as a whole: For Type 1 diabetes patients, all four CD4+ subsets carried TCRB CDR3s that were moderately but significantly shorter.

The CDR3 sequence is 10 residues long. As concerns this clone: Its antigen is unknown.

Isolated RNA was reverse transcribed in full, so expressed TCRB transcripts were sequenced. Approximately 3.5 million reads was the average for naive, central memory and regulatory T cell samples. Some clones are missing from TCRdb's copy, which holds only in-frame ones; the method was immunoSEQ multiplex PCR. The table lists around 44,000 clones, over 60% of them singletons. Sort purity for all populations was recorded as exceeding 98%. The V gene is TRBV21-1, the J gene TRBJ1-2. TRBV21-1 is recorded as a pseudogene. The receptor was isolated from a woman under 30 with type 1 diabetes. What was sequenced was Tregs from blood. CDR3 in DNA: TGTGCCACCAAGCTCTTCGGCTACACCTTC. Protein product: CATKLFGYTF.